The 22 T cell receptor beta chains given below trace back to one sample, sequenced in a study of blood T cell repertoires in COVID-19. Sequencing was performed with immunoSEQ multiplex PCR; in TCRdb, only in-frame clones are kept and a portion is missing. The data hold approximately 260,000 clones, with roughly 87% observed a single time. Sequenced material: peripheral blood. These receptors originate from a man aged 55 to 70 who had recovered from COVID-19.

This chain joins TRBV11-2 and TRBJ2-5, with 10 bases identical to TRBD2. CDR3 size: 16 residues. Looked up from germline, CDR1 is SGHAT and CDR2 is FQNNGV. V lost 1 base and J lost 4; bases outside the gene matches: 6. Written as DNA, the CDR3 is TGTGCCAGCAGCTTAGGGGCAGCGGGGGGGAGAGAGACCCAGTACTTC. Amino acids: CASSLGAAGGRETQYF.

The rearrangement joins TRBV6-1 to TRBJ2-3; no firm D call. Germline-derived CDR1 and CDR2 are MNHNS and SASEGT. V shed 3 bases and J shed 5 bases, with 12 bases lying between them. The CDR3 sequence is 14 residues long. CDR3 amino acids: CASSEGSPRDTQYF. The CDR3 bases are TGTGCCAGCAGTGAGGGCTCACCGAGAGATACGCAGTATTTT.

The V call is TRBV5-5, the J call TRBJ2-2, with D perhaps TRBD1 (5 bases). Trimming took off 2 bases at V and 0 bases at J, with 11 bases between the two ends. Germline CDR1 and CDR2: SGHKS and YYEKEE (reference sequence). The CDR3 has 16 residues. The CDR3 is CASSFSAGTNTGELFF. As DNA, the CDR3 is TGTGCCAGCAGCTTTTCGGCAGGGACGAACACCGGGGAGCTGTTTTTT.

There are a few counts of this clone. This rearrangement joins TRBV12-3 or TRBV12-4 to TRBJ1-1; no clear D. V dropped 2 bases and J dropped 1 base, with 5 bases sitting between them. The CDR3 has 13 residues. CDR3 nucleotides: TGTGCCAGCAGTTTATTCAAGAACACTGAAGCTTTCTTT. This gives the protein CASSLFKNTEAFF.

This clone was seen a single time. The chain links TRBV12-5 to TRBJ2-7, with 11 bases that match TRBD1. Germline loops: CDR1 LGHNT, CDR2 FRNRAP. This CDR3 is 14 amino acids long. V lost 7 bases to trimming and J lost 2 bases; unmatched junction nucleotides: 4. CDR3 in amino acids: CASDPGQGAYEQYF. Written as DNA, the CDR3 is TGTGCTAGTGATCCGGGACAGGGGGCCTACGAGCAGTACTTC.

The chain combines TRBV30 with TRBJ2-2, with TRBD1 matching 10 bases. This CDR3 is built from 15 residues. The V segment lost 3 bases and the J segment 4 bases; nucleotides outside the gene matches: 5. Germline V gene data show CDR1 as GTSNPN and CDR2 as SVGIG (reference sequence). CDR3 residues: CAWRDRGLVTGELFF. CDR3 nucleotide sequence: TGTGCCTGGAGGGACAGGGGGTTGGTCACCGGGGAGCTGTTTTTT.

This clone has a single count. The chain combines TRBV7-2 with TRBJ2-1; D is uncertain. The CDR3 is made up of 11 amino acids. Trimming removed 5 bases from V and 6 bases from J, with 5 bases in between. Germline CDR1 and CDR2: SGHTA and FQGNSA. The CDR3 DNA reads TGTGCCAGCAGCACGGTCAATGAGCAGTTCTTC. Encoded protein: CASSTVNEQFF. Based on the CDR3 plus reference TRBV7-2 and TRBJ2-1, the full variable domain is GAGVSQSPSNKVTEKGKDVELRCDPISGHTALYWYRQSLGQGLEFLIYFQGNSAPDKSGLPSDRFSAERTGGSVSTLTIQRTQQEDSAVYLCASSTVNEQFFGPGTRLTVL.

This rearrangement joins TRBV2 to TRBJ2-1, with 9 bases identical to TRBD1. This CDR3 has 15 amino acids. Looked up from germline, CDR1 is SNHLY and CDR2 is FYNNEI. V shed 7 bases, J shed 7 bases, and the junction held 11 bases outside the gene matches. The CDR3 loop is CASTMRPGTGNEQFF. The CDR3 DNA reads TGTGCCAGCACCATGCGTCCCGGGACAGGGAATGAGCAGTTCTTC.

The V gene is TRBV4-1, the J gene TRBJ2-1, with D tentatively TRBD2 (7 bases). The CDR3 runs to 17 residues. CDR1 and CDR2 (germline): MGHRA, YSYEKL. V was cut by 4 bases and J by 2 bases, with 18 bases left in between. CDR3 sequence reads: CASSPGGFGGPYNEQFF. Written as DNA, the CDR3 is TGCGCCAGCAGCCCTGGTGGATTCGGGGGGCCCTACAATGAGCAGTTCTTC.

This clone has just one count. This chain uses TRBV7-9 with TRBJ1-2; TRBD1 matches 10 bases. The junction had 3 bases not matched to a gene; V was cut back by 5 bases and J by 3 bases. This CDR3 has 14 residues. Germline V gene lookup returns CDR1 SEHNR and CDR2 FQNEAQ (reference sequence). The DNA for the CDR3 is TGTGCCAGCAGCACGACAGGGGGCGACTATGGCTACACCTTC. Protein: CASSTTGGDYGYTF.

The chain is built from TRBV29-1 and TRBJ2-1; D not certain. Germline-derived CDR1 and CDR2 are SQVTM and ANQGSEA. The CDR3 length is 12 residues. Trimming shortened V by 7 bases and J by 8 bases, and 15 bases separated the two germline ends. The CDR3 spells CSGKLGAYEQFF. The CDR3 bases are TGCAGCGGTAAACTGGGCGCCTATGAGCAGTTCTTC.

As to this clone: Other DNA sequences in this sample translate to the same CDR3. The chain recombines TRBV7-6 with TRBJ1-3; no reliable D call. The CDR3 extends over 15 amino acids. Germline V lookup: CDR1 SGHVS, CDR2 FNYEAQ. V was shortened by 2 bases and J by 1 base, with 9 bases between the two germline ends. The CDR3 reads CASSLRSGSGNTIYF. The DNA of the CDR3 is TGTGCCAGCAGCTTACGTTCGGGTTCTGGAAACACCATATATTTT. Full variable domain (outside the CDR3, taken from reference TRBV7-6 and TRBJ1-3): GAGVSQSPRYKVTKRGQDVALRCDPISGHVSLYWYRQALGQGPEFLTYFNYEAQQDKSGLPNDRFSAERPEGSISTLTIQRTEQRDSAMYRCASSLRSGSGNTIYFGEGSWLTVV.

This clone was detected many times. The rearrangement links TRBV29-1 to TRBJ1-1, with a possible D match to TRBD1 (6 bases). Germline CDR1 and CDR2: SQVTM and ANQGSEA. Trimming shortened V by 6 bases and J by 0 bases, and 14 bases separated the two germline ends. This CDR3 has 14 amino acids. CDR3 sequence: CSVGDRRLNTEAFF. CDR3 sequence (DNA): TGCAGCGTGGGAGACAGGAGGCTGAACACTGAAGCTTTCTTT. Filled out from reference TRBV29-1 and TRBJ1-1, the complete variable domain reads SAVISQKPSRDICQRGTSLTIQCQVDSQVTMMFWYRQQPGQSLTLIATANQGSEATYESGFVIDKFPISRPNLTFSTLTVSNMSPEDSSIYLCSVGDRRLNTEAFFGQGTRLTVV.

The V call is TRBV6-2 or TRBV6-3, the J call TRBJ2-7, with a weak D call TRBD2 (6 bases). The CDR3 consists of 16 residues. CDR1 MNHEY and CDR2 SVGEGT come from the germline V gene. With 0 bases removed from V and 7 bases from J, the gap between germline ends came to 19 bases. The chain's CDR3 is CASSYSEGSPPWEQYF. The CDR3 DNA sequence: TGTGCCAGCAGTTACTCGGAGGGGTCCCCCCCTTGGGAGCAGTACTTC.

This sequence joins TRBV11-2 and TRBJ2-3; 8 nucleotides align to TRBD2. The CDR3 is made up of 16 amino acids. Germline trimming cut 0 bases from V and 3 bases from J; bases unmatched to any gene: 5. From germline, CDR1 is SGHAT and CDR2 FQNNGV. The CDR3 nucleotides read TGTGCCAGCAGCTTAGATAAGGGACTAGAGACAGATACGCAGTATTTT. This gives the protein CASSLDKGLETDTQYF.

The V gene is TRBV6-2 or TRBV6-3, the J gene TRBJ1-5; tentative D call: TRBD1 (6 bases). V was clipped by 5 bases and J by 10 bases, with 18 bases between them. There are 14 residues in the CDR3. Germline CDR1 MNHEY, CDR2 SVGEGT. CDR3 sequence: CASSRGGATVPQHF. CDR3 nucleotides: TGTGCCAGCAGTAGGGGGGGCGCCACGGTCCCCCAGCATTTT.

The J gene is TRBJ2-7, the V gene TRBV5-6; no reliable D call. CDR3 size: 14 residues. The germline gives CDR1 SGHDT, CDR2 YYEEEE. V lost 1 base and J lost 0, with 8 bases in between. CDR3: CASSLYSISYEQYF. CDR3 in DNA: TGTGCCAGCAGCTTGTATAGCATCTCCTACGAGCAGTACTTC.

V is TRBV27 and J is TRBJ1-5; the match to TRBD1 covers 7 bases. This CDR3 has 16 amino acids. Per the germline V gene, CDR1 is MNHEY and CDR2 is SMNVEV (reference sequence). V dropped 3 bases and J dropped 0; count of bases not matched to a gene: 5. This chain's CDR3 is CASSFRGTDSNQPQHF. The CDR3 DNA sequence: TGTGCCAGCAGTTTCCGGGGGACAGATAGCAATCAGCCCCAGCATTTT.

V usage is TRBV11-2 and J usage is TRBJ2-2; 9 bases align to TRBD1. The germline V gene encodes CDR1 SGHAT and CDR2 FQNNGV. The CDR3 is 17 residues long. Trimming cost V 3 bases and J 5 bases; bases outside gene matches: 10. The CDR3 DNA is TGTGCCAGCAGCTTCGTTCAGGGACAGGGCGGAACCGGGGAGCTGTTTTTT. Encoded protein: CASSFVQGQGGTGELFF.

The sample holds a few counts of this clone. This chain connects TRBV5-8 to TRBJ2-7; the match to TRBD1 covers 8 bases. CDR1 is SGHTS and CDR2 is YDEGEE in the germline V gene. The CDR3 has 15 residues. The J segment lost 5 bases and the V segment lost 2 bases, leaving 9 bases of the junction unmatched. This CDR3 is CASSFRGRESNEQYF. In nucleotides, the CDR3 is TGTGCCAGCAGCTTCAGGGGGCGCGAATCGAACGAGCAGTACTTC.

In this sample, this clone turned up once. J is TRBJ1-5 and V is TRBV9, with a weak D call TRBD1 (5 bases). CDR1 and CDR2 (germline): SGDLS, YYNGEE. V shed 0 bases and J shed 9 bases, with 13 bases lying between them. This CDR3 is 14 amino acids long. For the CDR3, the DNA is TGTGCCAGCAGCGTAGGCTCGGGGGACCGGCCCCAGCATTTT. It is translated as CASSVGSGDRPQHF.

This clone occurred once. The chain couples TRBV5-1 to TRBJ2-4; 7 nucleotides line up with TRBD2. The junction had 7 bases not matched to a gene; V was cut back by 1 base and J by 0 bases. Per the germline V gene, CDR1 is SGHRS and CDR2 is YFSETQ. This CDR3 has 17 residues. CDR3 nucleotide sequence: TGCGCCAGCAGCTTGAGATCCGCGGGGGAAGCCAAAAACATTCAGTACTTC. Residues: CASSLRSAGEAKNIQYF. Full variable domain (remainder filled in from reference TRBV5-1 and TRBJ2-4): KAGVTQTPRYLIKTRGQQVTLSCSPISGHRSVSWYQQTPGQGLQFLFEYFSETQRNKGNFPGRFSGRQFSNSRSEMNVSTLELGDSALYLCASSLRSAGEAKNIQYFGAGTRLSVL.